This T cell receptor beta chain was captured by sequencing in a study of prognosis after radiotherapy for stage I lung cancer. For the study at large: Newly diagnosed primary stage I lung tumors were found in some 15 patients, while oligometastatic NSCLC after surgical resection of the primary tumor was found in roughly 5. SBRT spanned 3 to 5 fractions, reaching a biologically effective dose of at least 100 Gy. Patients in the cohort never received concurrent therapy with stereotactic body radiotherapy.

Two-round multiplex PCR, the amplification method, yielded TCR beta CDR3 from genomic DNA. Amplification in first-round PCR relied on primers specific to each TRBV and TRBJ gene. TCRdb independently ran MiXCR on the multiplex PCR reads; one entry per CDR3 protein. The sample contains tens of thousands of distinct CDR3 sequences, around 41% of which appear only once. Blood was drawn (around 5.8 milliliters of peripheral blood) at each of two time points. V lost 6 bases to trimming and J lost 2 bases, with 11 bases between them. Germline assignment: CDR1 MNHEY and CDR2 SVGEGT. The CDR3 totals 15 residues.

The V and J genes are TRBV6-2 or TRBV6-3 and TRBJ2-6; possibly TRBD2 for D (5 bases). The input for sequencing was PBMCs, taken before or after stereotactic body radiation therapy (not recorded which). This receptor was taken from a donor over 45 with non-small cell lung cancer. The CDR3 is CASRELEAGANVLTF. DNA of the CDR3: TGTGCCAGCAGGGAACTAGAGGCTGGGGCCAACGTCCTGACTTTC.